These 9 T cell receptor beta chains originate from one sample sequenced in a study of blood T cell repertoires in COVID-19. Produced via immunoSEQ multiplex PCR; TCRdb's table is partial and in-frame only. The table lists roughly 700,000 clones, about nine tenths of them singletons. The sequenced sample was peripheral blood. These receptors all stem from a woman aged 18 to 35 with acute or convalescent COVID-19.

V usage is TRBV2 and J usage is TRBJ1-1; D perhaps matches TRBD1 (5 bases). Germline V gene lookup returns CDR1 SNHLY and CDR2 FYNNEI. V was shortened by 11 bases and J by 4 bases, with 20 bases between the two germline ends. The CDR3 is 14 amino acids. The DNA for the CDR3 is TGTGCCCGGACTGGGGGGTTGGAGAGCACTGAAGCTTTCTTT. Protein sequence: CARTGGLESTEAFF.

The V gene is TRBV9, the J gene TRBJ2-1; TRBD2 matches 7 bases. V was pared by 4 bases and J by 0 bases, with 10 bases of the junction left unmatched. The CDR3 totals 17 residues. The V gene's germline CDR1 is SGDLS and CDR2 YYNGEE. The CDR3 is CASSPLASDFSYNEQFF. DNA for the CDR3: TGTGCCAGCAGCCCACTAGCGTCCGATTTCTCCTACAATGAGCAGTTCTTC.

The V and J genes are TRBV3-1 (or the pseudogene TRBV3-2) and TRBJ1-4; D not resolved. The ends were cut back, 2 bases at V and 13 bases at J, with 14 bases in the middle. This CDR3 region has 13 residues. Germline CDR1 and CDR2: LGHDT and YNNKEL (reference sequence). The CDR3 sequence is CASSQRSFIGLFF. CDR3 in DNA: TGTGCCAGCAGCCAACGTTCTTTTATCGGACTGTTTTTT.

This rearrangement joins TRBV5-1 to TRBJ2-7, with D possibly being TRBD2 (5 bases). The CDR3 extends over 15 amino acids. V was trimmed by 4 bases and J by 5 bases, leaving 19 bases between them. The germline gives CDR1 SGHRS, CDR2 YFSETQ. CDR3 in DNA: TGCGCCAGCAGCAAGGAAAGACCCGGGGAGAACGAGCAGTACTTC. Amino acids: CASSKERPGENEQYF. The variable domain in full, with the rest retrieved from reference TRBV5-1 and TRBJ2-7, is KAGVTQTPRYLIKTRGQQVTLSCSPISGHRSVSWYQQTPGQGLQFLFEYFSETQRNKGNFPGRFSGRQFSNSRSEMNVSTLELGDSALYLCASSKERPGENEQYFGPGTRLTVT.

In DNA, the CDR3 is TGTGCCGGCCGGGGAACAGGGGGTTTTGGGTCCTATAATTCACCCCTCCACTTT. This encodes CAGRGTGGFGSYNSPLHF. This chain uses TRBV2 with TRBJ1-6; TRBD1 matches 8 bases. This CDR3 comprises 18 residues. Trimming removed 11 bases from V and 1 base from J; junction bases left unmatched: 16. Germline V CDR1 and CDR2: SNHLY, FYNNEI.

This rearrangement joins TRBV28 to TRBJ1-6; TRBD1 matches 9 bases. V was clipped by 5 bases and J by 7 bases; unmatched bases: 3. The CDR3 length is 14 residues. CDR1 is MDHEN, CDR2 SYDVKM, per germline. The CDR3 sequence is CASSVGQGNSPLHF. The CDR3 DNA reads as TGTGCCAGCAGTGTGGGACAGGGCAATTCACCCCTCCACTTT.

This chain uses TRBV4-2 with TRBJ1-5; no definite D call. Per germline, CDR1 LGHNA and CDR2 YNFKEQ. The CDR3 is made up of 15 amino acids. The ends were cut back, 1 base at V and 3 bases at J, with 10 bases in the middle. The CDR3 nucleotides are TGTGCCAGCAGCCAAGGAATTGGGCACAATCAGCCCCAGCATTTT. This translates into CASSQGIGHNQPQHF.

The chain uses TRBV19 and TRBJ1-2; tentative D call: TRBD1 (5 bases). CDR1 is LNHDA and CDR2 is SQIVND in the germline V gene (reference sequence). There are 13 residues in the CDR3. The V end was cut by 7 bases, the J end by 4 bases, with 13 bases between. In DNA, the CDR3 is TGTGCCAGTATCTTCACAGGATTCTATGGCTACACCTTC. It is translated as CASIFTGFYGYTF.

V usage is TRBV5-4 and J usage is TRBJ1-1; TRBD1 is a possible D gene (6 bases). V was cut by 4 bases and J by 4 bases, with 14 bases left in between. CDR3 length: 14 residues. CDR1 and CDR2 from the germline V gene are SGHNT and YYREEE (reference sequence). The CDR3 is CASSRTGFGTEAFF. The CDR3 coding sequence is TGTGCCAGCAGCAGAACAGGGTTTGGCACTGAAGCTTTCTTT. The whole variable domain, remainder taken from reference TRBV5-4 and TRBJ1-1, is ETGVTQSPTHLIKTRGQQVTLRCSSQSGHNTVSWYQQALGQGPQFIFQYYREEENGRGNFPPRFSGLQFPNYSSELNVNALELDDSALYLCASSRTGFGTEAFFGQGTRLTVV.